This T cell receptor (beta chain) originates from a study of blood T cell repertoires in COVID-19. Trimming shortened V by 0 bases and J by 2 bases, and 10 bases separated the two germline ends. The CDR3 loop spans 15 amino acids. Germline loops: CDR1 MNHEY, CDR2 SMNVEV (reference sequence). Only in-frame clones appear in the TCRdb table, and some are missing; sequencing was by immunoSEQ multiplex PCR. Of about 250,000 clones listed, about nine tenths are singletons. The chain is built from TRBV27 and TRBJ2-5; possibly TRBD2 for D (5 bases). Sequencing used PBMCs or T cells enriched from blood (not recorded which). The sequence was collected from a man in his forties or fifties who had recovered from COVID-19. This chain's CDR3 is CASSLSGERQETQYF. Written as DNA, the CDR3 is TGTGCCAGCAGTTTATCGGGAGAGCGGCAAGAGACCCAGTACTTC.